The clone carrying this T cell receptor beta chain appeared a single time. The record originates from a study of glioma-infiltrating T cells after dendritic cell vaccination. None of the glioblastoma patients had an isocitrate dehydrogenase mutation. Method: immunoSEQ multiplex PCR; TCRdb's copy keeps in-frame clones and lacks some. The table has 75,000 to 100,000 clones, about 80% seen once; the top ten hold around 5.4%. Germline V lookup: CDR1 SGHVS, CDR2 FNYEAQ. The V and J ends lost 2 bases and 6 bases, in that order; junction bases with no gene match: 2. The CDR3 has 15 residues. The J gene is TRBJ2-3, the V gene TRBV7-6; 13 bases map to TRBD2. This specimen consisted of blood, obtained before dendritic cell vaccination. This clonotype was obtained from a human donor with glioblastoma. CDR3 nucleotide sequence: TGTGCCAGCAGCTTAACTAGCGGGAGGGTGGATACGCAGTATTTT. Translating gives CASSLTSGRVDTQYF. Full variable domain (rest looked up from reference TRBV7-6 and TRBJ2-3): GAGVSQSPRYKVTKRGQDVALRCDPISGHVSLYWYRQALGQGPEFLTYFNYEAQQDKSGLPNDRFSAERPEGSISTLTIQRTEQRDSAMYRCASSLTSGRVDTQYFGPGTRLTVL.